These 8 T cell receptor beta chains were all obtained from the same sample, sequenced in a study of cytomegalovirus exposure and HLA in healthy donors. The assay was immunoSEQ multiplex PCR, and TCRdb's table has in-frame clones only and misses some. The table lists fewer than 80,000 clones, under 96% of them singletons. The material sequenced was PBMCs. These receptors came from a young woman in good health and CMV-seropositive.

The chain combines TRBV19 with TRBJ2-1, with 8 bases matching TRBD2. Germline assignment: CDR1 LNHDA and CDR2 SQIVND (reference sequence). Trimming removed 1 base from V and 8 bases from J; junction bases left unmatched: 1. This CDR3 contains 13 residues. CDR3 sequence (DNA): TGTGCCAGTAGTATAGGGGGACTAGATGAGCAGTTCTTC. Translation: CASSIGGLDEQFF.

The gene calls are TRBV7-9 and TRBJ1-1; 8 nucleotides align to TRBD1. The germline V gene encodes CDR1 SEHNR and CDR2 FQNEAQ (reference sequence). This CDR3 is built from 16 residues. The V gene end was trimmed by 4 bases and the J gene end by 2 bases; junction bases not matched to a gene: 9. The CDR3 reads CASSSGQGDHNTEAFF. CDR3 DNA: TGTGCCAGCAGCTCCGGACAGGGTGACCACAACACTGAAGCTTTCTTT.

The CDR3 region has the DNA TGTGCCAGCAGTGGACAGGGGCGAGAGACCCAGTACTTC. Translated: CASSGQGRETQYF. V usage is TRBV28 and J usage is TRBJ2-5; TRBD1 matches 9 bases. Germline V gives CDR1 MDHEN, CDR2 SYDVKM. This CDR3 comprises 13 residues. Losses at the gene ends were 5 bases for V and 4 bases for J; bases not matched to a gene: 2. The full variable domain, with the rest looked up from reference TRBV28 and TRBJ2-5, is DVKVTQSSRYLVKRTGEKVFLECVQDMDHENMFWYRQDPGLGLRLIYFSYDVKMKEKGDIPEGYSVSREKKERFSLILESASTNQTSMYLCASSGQGRETQYFGPGTRLLVL.

The rearrangement joins TRBV11-3 to TRBJ2-1, with D possibly being TRBD2 (5 bases). CDR1 SGHNT and CDR2 YENEEA come from the germline V gene. Trimming took off 3 bases at V and 7 bases at J, with 10 bases between the two ends. The CDR3 totals 13 residues. The CDR3 sequence: CASSFASGNEQFF. Here the CDR3 DNA reads TGTGCCAGCAGCTTTGCTTCGGGGAATGAGCAGTTCTTC.

This clone appeared a single time. J is TRBJ2-3 and V is TRBV6-1, with TRBD2 identical over 7 bases. The CDR3 has 12 amino acids. J was trimmed by 5 bases and V by 4 bases; bases with no gene match: 0. The germline CDR1 and CDR2 sequences are MNHNS and SASEGT. CDR3 nucleotide sequence: TGTGCCAGCAGTGCTAGCGGAGATACGCAGTATTTT. Its translation: CASSASGDTQYF.

The chain uses TRBV30 and TRBJ2-7, with 10 bases identical to TRBD1. Germline V CDR1 and CDR2: GTSNPN, SVGIG (reference sequence). V gave up 4 bases and J gave up 2 bases; unmatched junction bases: 8. The CDR3 totals 15 residues. CDR3 coding DNA: TGTGCCTGGATTAATAGGACAGGGGGACCCTACGAGCAGTACTTC. Protein: CAWINRTGGPYEQYF.

The chain uses TRBV4-3 and TRBJ1-2; 8 bases are shared with TRBD1. V gave up 0 bases and J gave up 3 bases; unmatched junction bases: 12. The germline CDR1 and CDR2 sequences are LGHNA and YSLEER. CDR3 length: 18 residues. Written as DNA, the CDR3 is TGCGCCAGCAGCCAAGATCGGGGCCAGGGGGCCTTTTACTATGGCTACACCTTC. Translated, it gives CASSQDRGQGAFYYGYTF.

The chain links TRBV4-2 to TRBJ1-5; TRBD1 matches 9 bases. The trim removed 0 bases at V and 2 bases at J, leaving 5 bases unmatched. The CDR3 loop spans 17 amino acids. Germline V gene sequence: CDR1 LGHNA, CDR2 YNFKEQ. CDR3 amino acids: CASSQDLRQGGNQPQHF. In DNA, the CDR3 is TGTGCCAGCAGCCAAGATCTCCGACAGGGGGGCAATCAGCCCCAGCATTTT.